Below, 10 T cell receptor beta chains from the same sample are listed, as sequenced in a study of CD8+CD57+ T cells in acquired aplastic anemia. According to the study, genomic DNA was the template for TCR beta VDJ and CDR3 profiling. TCRdb passed the reads through MiXCR, listing each CDR3 protein once. The sample consists of roughly 420,000 distinct CDR3 sequences, roughly 64% of them appearing once. Material: sorted CD4+, CD8+, or CD8+CD57+ T cells (not recorded which) from PBMCs. All receptors come from a human donor in good health, serving as a control.

Of note for this clonotype: It may be a read error: a sequence one base away is much more abundant. The CDR3 DNA reads TGCGCCAACAGCCATGGAGGGACACCCGAGGGTCTATCCTTC. Translation: CANSHGGTPEGLSF. V gene TRBV4-3 combines with J gene TRBJ1-2, with D tentatively TRBD1 (6 bases). The CDR3 is made up of 14 amino acids. In germline, CDR1 is LGHNA, CDR2 YSLEER.

The chain couples TRBV7-3 to TRBJ2-5; tentatively, D is TRBD1 or TRBD2 (5 bases each). This CDR3 is 15 amino acids long. V was shortened by 2 bases and J by 11 bases, with 21 bases between the two germline ends. The V gene's germline CDR1 is SGHTA and CDR2 FQGTGA. The CDR3 loop is CASSLGGTVTDTQYF. The DNA of the CDR3 is TGTGCCAGCAGCTTAGGGGGAACTGTGACAGATACGCAGTACTTC.

The rearrangement uses TRBV9 and TRBJ2-7, with D possibly matching TRBD2 (5 bases). Per the germline V gene, CDR1 is SGDLS and CDR2 is YYNGEE. Between the trimmed V and J ends, which lost 4 bases and 6 bases, there was a span of 14 bases. This CDR3 is 13 amino acids long. This CDR3 is CASSLARVGEQYF. The CDR3 nucleotides are TGTGCCAGCAGCCTAGCCCGAGTCGGCGAGCAGTACTTC.

Many counts were recorded for this clonotype. This chain uses TRBV6-2 or TRBV6-3 with TRBJ1-4; 7 nucleotides match TRBD1. The germline CDR1 and CDR2 sequences are MNHEY and SVGEGT. V lost 5 bases to trimming and J lost 4 bases; unmatched junction nucleotides: 4. The CDR3 extends over 14 amino acids. CDR3 protein: CASSPQGINEKLFF. The CDR3 nucleotides read TGTGCCAGCAGTCCACAGGGGATTAATGAAAAACTGTTTTTT.

This rearrangement joins TRBV5-1 to TRBJ1-2, with D unclear. Trimming removed 7 bases at V and 9 bases at J, with 19 bases between. The germline V gene encodes CDR1 SGHRS and CDR2 YFSETQ. This CDR3 has 13 residues. CDR3 bases: TGCGCCAGCGGTGTGGGGTACGAGCATTGCTACACCTTC. It yields the protein CASGVGYEHCYTF.

The chain carries TRBV5-6 and TRBJ2-5; 7 bases match TRBD1. Trimming took 4 bases from V and 2 from J; bases not matched to a gene: 11. This CDR3 has 16 residues. From germline, CDR1 is SGHDT and CDR2 YYEEEE. CDR3 region: CASSLLIGGQQETQYF. The CDR3 DNA is TGTGCCAGCAGCCTCCTAATTGGGGGACAGCAAGAGACCCAGTACTTC.

The genes are TRBV10-2 and TRBJ1-1; weak D call: TRBD1 (5 bases). Trimming shortened V by 4 bases and J by 6 bases, and 18 bases separated the two germline ends. This CDR3 region has 15 residues. CDR1 and CDR2 (germline): WSHSY, SAAADI. In DNA form, the CDR3 reads TGCGCCAGCAGTGGGGGGTTGGCAGGGTACTCTGAAGCTTTCTTT. Protein: CASSGGLAGYSEAFF.

The rearrangement joins TRBV10-3 to TRBJ1-6, with TRBD1 as a possible D gene (5 bases). Germline V gene lookup returns CDR1 ENHRY and CDR2 SYGVKD. V lost 3 bases to trimming and J lost 9 bases, with 15 bases between them. CDR3 size: 15 residues. CDR3 DNA: TGTGCCATCAGTGACTCGGGGCAGCATACTTCACCCCTCCACTTT. This sequence encodes CAISDSGQHTSPLHF.

The rearrangement joins TRBV20-1 to TRBJ2-7; the D gene is possibly TRBD2 (5 bases). The CDR3 runs 14 residues. CDR1 and CDR2 (germline): DFQATT, SNEGSKA (reference sequence). V gave up 7 bases and J gave up 4 bases, with 20 bases separating them. The CDR3 coding sequence is TGCAGTGTTAAAAACTACGGTCGGGGATACGAGCAGTACTTC. Its translation: CSVKNYGRGYEQYF.

To note about this clonotype: In this CDR3 the conserved last residue, phenylalanine or tryptophan, is missing, so a read error is likely. No DNA is shown, since the ends of the CDR3 on it are uncertain; the CDR3 is the one TCRdb lists. The chain links TRBV7-2 to TRBJ2-1; the D segment call TRBD1 is taken from the table without a DNA check. CDR1 and CDR2 from the germline V gene are SGHTA and FQGNSA. The CDR3 is 13 amino acids in total, end residues counted. CDR3 sequence reads: CASSLRTAGQNSP.